What follows are 3 T cell receptor beta chains derived from one specimen sequenced in a study of blood T cell repertoires in COVID-19. Assay used: immunoSEQ multiplex PCR; TCRdb lists only in-frame clones, some missing. The sample records 200,000 to 300,000 clones, 81% being singletons. Sequencing was done on a sample of peripheral blood. The receptors originated from a woman aged 80 or older with COVID-19, enrolled during active disease.

V usage is TRBV7-9 and J usage is TRBJ1-4; the D gene is possibly TRBD1 (6 bases). The V end was cut by 5 bases, the J end by 3 bases, with 10 bases between. The CDR3 runs to 14 residues. Germline assignment: CDR1 SEHNR and CDR2 FQNEAQ (reference sequence). CDR3 sequence (DNA): TGTGCCAGCAGCCCCGGACAGTCTAATGAAAAACTGTTTTTT. Translation: CASSPGQSNEKLFF.

Comment on this clone: Mismatch with germline at one junction end may stem from a read error. V and J are TRBV7-9 and TRBJ2-7; TRBD1 is a possible D gene (7 bases). The CDR3 has 12 residues. Germline V gene lookup returns CDR1 SEHNR and CDR2 FQNEAQ (reference sequence). CDR3 nucleotide sequence: TGTGCCAGCAGCTGGGAGGTCGGGACAGCCTCCTTC. This gives the protein CASSWEVGTASF. Full variable domain (outside the CDR3, taken from reference TRBV7-9 and TRBJ2-7): DTGVSQNPRHKITKRGQNVTFRCDPISEHNRLYWYRQTLGQGPEFLTYFQNEAQLEKSRLLSDRFSAERPKGSFSTLEIQRTEQGDSAMYLCASSWEVGTASFGPGTRLTVT.

Here the CDR3 DNA reads TGTGCCAGCAGTGAGGCAGGGTACTACGAGCAGTACTTC. Protein: CASSEAGYYEQYF. The rearrangement links TRBV6-1 to TRBJ2-7, with a weak D call TRBD1 (5 bases). Trimming left V 3 bases short and J 3 bases short, with 9 bases between. Germline assignment: CDR1 MNHNS and CDR2 SASEGT. The CDR3 is made up of 13 amino acids.